This is a list of T cell receptor beta chains from one sample in a study of blood T cell repertoires in COVID-19. Assay used: immunoSEQ multiplex PCR; TCRdb lists only in-frame clones, some missing. The sample yields 280,000 or so clones, about 85% seen once. The sample was PBMCs or T cells enriched from blood (not recorded which). These receptors were obtained from a woman in her 50s who had recovered from COVID-19. The CDR3 runs from the conserved cysteine through the conserved F or W. The order of the fields is D gene, J gene, V gene, clone size, CDR3 DNA, CDR3 protein. D genes are given only for firm matches. Expanded clones are given a class, and other clones once, few, many or no size at all.

>TRBD1|TRBJ1-6|TRBV5-1|.
TGCGCCAGCAGCTTCGATGGACAGGGGGGCTCACCCCTCCACTTT
CASSFDGQGGSPLHF
>.|TRBJ1-5|TRBV6-5|.
TGTGCCAGCAGTAATGACAAGAATCAGCCCCAGCATTTT
CASSNDKNQPQHF
>TRBD1|TRBJ2-7|TRBV27|once
TGTGCCAGCACCCTACGACAGGGCTACGAGCAGTACTTC
CASTLRQGYEQYF
>.|TRBJ2-3|TRBV19|.
TGTGCCAGTAGTATGGCAACGGGGGATACGCAGTATTTT
CASSMATGDTQYF
>TRBD2|TRBJ2-5|TRBV4-2|.
TGTGCCAGCAGCCAGCAACTAGCGCATGGGGAGACCCAGTACTTC
CASSQQLAHGETQYF
>.|TRBJ2-5|TRBV24-1|once
TGTGCCACCAGGCAGACCGGAGAAGAGACCCAGTACTTC
CATRQTGEETQYF
>TRBD1|TRBJ2-1|TRBV6-5|.
TGTGCCAGCAGAACCGGGACAGGGGTTAGGAATGAGCAGTTCTTC
CASRTGTGVRNEQFF
>TRBD1|TRBJ1-2|TRBV5-1|.
TGCGCCAGCAGCTTGGCCGGAGGGGGCTCCCTGGCTAACTATGGCTACACCTTC
CASSLAGGGSLANYGYTF
>.|TRBJ2-7|TRBV5-1|few
TGCGCCAGCAGCCCCCAACCGGGATCGTCTTCCTACGAGCAGTACTTC
CASSPQPGSSSYEQYF
>TRBD2|TRBJ2-1|TRBV4-1|.
TGCGCCAGCAGCCCTATAGCGGGAGTAAGAGGTGAGCAGTTCTTC
CASSPIAGVRGEQFF
>.|TRBJ2-5|TRBV30|.
TGTGCCTGTCGTTGGCTGGTTTCACAAGAGACCCAGTACTTC
CACRWLVSQETQYF
>TRBD1|TRBJ1-1|TRBV6-5|.
TGTGCCAGCAGCTTTCGGGACAGGCACACTGAAGCTTTCTTT
CASSFRDRHTEAFF
>TRBD2|TRBJ2-5|TRBV3-1/TRBV3-2|.
TGTGCCAGCAGCCAAGCGCTAGCGGGGGGGCAGGAGACCCAGTACTTC
CASSQALAGGQETQYF
>.|TRBJ2-7|TRBV19|.
TGTGCCAGTAGTCGAACCGCCCGGGGTAGCTCCTACGAGCAGTACTTC
CASSRTARGSSYEQYF
>.|TRBJ1-4|TRBV5-4|.
TGTGCCAGCAGCTTCGACCGCGGAAAACTGTTTTTT
CASSFDRGKLFF
>.|TRBJ2-5|TRBV6-6|.
TGTGCCAGCAGTTACTCACTTGACGGGCGGAGGGAGACCCAGTACTTC
CASSYSLDGRRETQYF
>.|TRBJ1-4|TRBV25-1|.
TGTGCCAGCAGTGAATCCCTTTCCACTACAACTAATGAAAAACTGTTTTTT
CASSESLSTTTNEKLFF
>TRBD1|TRBJ1-4|TRBV7-8|few
TGTGCCAGCAGCTTAGGCACAGGGGTCCCTAATGAAAAACTGTTTTTT
CASSLGTGVPNEKLFF
>.|TRBJ2-1|TRBV4-2|.
TGTGCCAGCAAGCTAGACGGATCTTACAATGAGCAGTTCTTC
CASKLDGSYNEQFF
>.|TRBJ2-7|TRBV10-1|.
TGCGCCAGCAGTGACCCAAATACAGGACGGTTCAGCGAGCAGTACTTC
CASSDPNTGRFSEQYF
>TRBD2|TRBJ2-7|TRBV25-1|few
TGTGCCAGCAGTGCACCCGTCCGACTAGCGGGACACTACGAGCAGTACTTC
CASSAPVRLAGHYEQYF
>TRBD1|TRBJ2-5|TRBV10-2|.
TGCGCCAGCAGTCCGGGACAGCAAGAGACCCAGTACTTC
CASSPGQQETQYF
>.|TRBJ1-5|TRBV6-7|.
TGTGCCAGCAGTTACCCGGGCAGGGGCGGCAATCAGCCCCAGCATTTT
CASSYPGRGGNQPQHF
>TRBD2|TRBJ2-5|TRBV7-3|.
TGTGCCAGCAGCCTTGCGGGGGGCTATGAGACCCAGTACTTC
CASSLAGGYETQYF